These T cell receptor beta chains were read from a single sample in a study of spatial heterogeneity in lung cancer. TCRdb recomputed calls from the 5' RACE reads with MiXCR, one row per CDR3 protein. The table includes approximately 7,200 distinct CDR3 sequences, around 5.8% detected once. The sequenced sample was normal lung tissue next to the tumor, obtained at surgery. These receptors were taken from a female donor with early-stage non-small cell lung cancer. CDR3s include the opening cysteine and the closing phenylalanine or tryptophan. Each record gives: J gene, clone size, D gene, V gene, CDR3 DNA, CDR3 protein. A D gene is named only where the DNA matches it firmly. The listing skips clone size in some rows; elsewhere it reads once, few, many or a size class.

J: TRBJ2-7; size: medium-sized; D: TRBD2; V: TRBV20-1; DNA: TGCAGTGCCGAGCGGGAGGGCAAAACCTACGAGCAGTACTTC; CDR3: CSAEREGKTYEQYF
J: TRBJ2-1; size: -; D: -; V: TRBV2; DNA: TGTGCCAGCAGCCCTTCCAGCGGTAGACGGAATGAGCAGTTCTTC; CDR3: CASSPSSGRRNEQFF
J: TRBJ2-2; size: many; D: -; V: TRBV11-2; DNA: TGTGCCAGCAGCCGCCCAGAGGCGGCAGGGGAGCTGTTTTTT; CDR3: CASSRPEAAGELFF
J: TRBJ2-1; size: few; D: -; V: TRBV5-1; DNA: TGCGCCAGCAGCTACCTCAATGAGCAGTTCTTC; CDR3: CASSYLNEQFF
J: TRBJ1-1; size: medium-sized; D: -; V: TRBV5-1; DNA: TGCGCCAGCAGCGACGACGGAGGCCGAGCTTTCTTT; CDR3: CASSDDGGRAFF
J: TRBJ1-1; size: medium-sized; D: TRBD1; V: TRBV5-1; DNA: TGCGCCAGCAGCCCGGGACAGGAGATGAACACTGAAGCTTTCTTT; CDR3: CASSPGQEMNTEAFF
J: TRBJ2-6; size: medium-sized; D: TRBD1; V: TRBV14; DNA: TGTGCCAGCAGCGGGAAAGCAACAGGGGGCGCTGGGGCCAACGTCCTGACTTTC; CDR3: CASSGKATGGAGANVLTF
J: TRBJ2-1; size: many; D: -; V: TRBV12-3/TRBV12-4; DNA: TGTGCCAGCAGTTTGGCCCGAGACTTCACCTACAATGAGCAGTTCTTC; CDR3: CASSLARDFTYNEQFF
J: TRBJ1-6; size: -; D: TRBD1; V: TRBV5-6; DNA: TGTGCCAGCAGCCTGGGACAGACGGATTCACCCCTCCACTTT; CDR3: CASSLGQTDSPLHF
J: TRBJ2-7; size: many; D: -; V: TRBV7-2; DNA: TGTGCCAGCAGCTCCAGGGAAGACGAGCAGTACTTC; CDR3: CASSSREDEQYF
J: TRBJ2-5; size: many; D: -; V: TRBV20-1; DNA: TGCAGTGCTAGAGATGTAGGTCTGGGGGCTCAAGAGACCCAGTACTTC; CDR3: CSARDVGLGAQETQYF
J: TRBJ1-1; size: many; D: -; V: TRBV28; DNA: TGTGCCAGCAGTTCCCAATCATGGAACACTGAAGCTTTCTTT; CDR3: CASSSQSWNTEAFF
J: TRBJ2-5; size: many; D: -; V: TRBV12-3/TRBV12-4; DNA: TGTGCCAGCAGTCCCCGGACTGGGGTGTGGACCCAGTACTTC; CDR3: CASSPRTGVWTQYF